The 18 T cell receptor beta chains in this list originate from one sample, sequenced in a study of graft-versus-host responses after intestinal transplantation. The protocol was immunoSEQ multiplex PCR, while the TCRdb copy is restricted to in-frame clones and leaves out a portion. The table includes approximately 24,000 clones, 90% to 95% detected once. The input for sequencing was PBMCs, taken roughly 32 days after intestinal transplant. Receptors originate from a human patient who received an intestinal transplant, so some T cells may come from the graft donor.

In the case of this clone: One end of the junction fails to match germline, which may point to a read error. V is TRBV6-5 and J is TRBJ2-7, with TRBD1 as a possible D gene (8 bases). Germline CDR1 and CDR2: MNHEY and SVGAGI. This CDR3 spans 14 amino acids. Written as DNA, the CDR3 is TGTGCCGGCAGTTACTCGCAGGGGGCGGGGGCGCAGTACTTC. Its translation: CAGSYSQGAGAQYF.

This rearrangement joins TRBV6-4 to TRBJ2-1; 7 bases fit TRBD2. The V segment lost 3 bases and the J segment 7 bases; nucleotides outside the gene matches: 3. This CDR3 region has 13 residues. The germline gives CDR1 MRHNA, CDR2 SNTAGT. CDR3 coding DNA: TGTGCCAGCAGTGAGGCGGGAGAGAATGAGCAGTTCTTC. Its protein is CASSEAGENEQFF.

This CDR3 is CASSFAQGASYEQYF. The CDR3 nucleotides are TGTGCCAGCAGTTTTGCCCAGGGGGCATCCTACGAGCAGTACTTC. The genes are TRBV28 and TRBJ2-7, with 8 bases identical to TRBD1. CDR1 and CDR2 from the germline V gene are MDHEN and SYDVKM. After removal of 3 bases from V and 1 base from J, the junction contained 5 bases not matched to a gene. The CDR3 runs to 15 residues.

The genes are TRBV14 and TRBJ2-7; D remains ambiguous. CDR3 length: 14 residues. Germline-derived CDR1 and CDR2 are SGHDN and FVKESK. The ends were cut back, 0 bases at V and 3 bases at J, with 9 bases in the middle. The CDR3 spells CASSQDIGSYEQYF. The CDR3 region has the DNA TGTGCCAGCAGCCAAGATATAGGTAGCTACGAGCAGTACTTC.

On this clone: Other DNA sequences of this sample code for an identical CDR3. V is TRBV7-8 and J is TRBJ1-2; 7 bases agree with TRBD1. J was trimmed by 4 bases and V by 6 bases; bases with no gene match: 5. This CDR3 contains 13 residues. Germline V gene lookup returns CDR1 SGHVS and CDR2 FQNEAQ. This CDR3 reads CASSPGQAYGYTF. DNA for the CDR3: TGTGCCAGCAGTCCCGGACAGGCCTATGGCTACACCTTC.

The chain recombines TRBV5-1 with TRBJ1-3; TRBD1 agrees at 8 bases. The J segment lost 2 bases and the V segment lost 4 bases, leaving 14 bases of the junction unmatched. From germline, CDR1 is SGHRS and CDR2 YFSETQ. The CDR3 length is 18 residues. The CDR3 is CASSLRSGTGWTGNTIYF. CDR3 bases: TGCGCCAGCAGCCTTCGCAGTGGGACAGGTTGGACTGGAAACACCATATATTTT.

This sequence joins TRBV7-9 and TRBJ2-1, with D tentatively TRBD2 (6 bases). V lost 4 bases, J lost 0 bases, and 16 bases lay in between. Germline CDR1 SEHNR, CDR2 FQNEAQ (reference sequence). The CDR3 has 17 amino acids. The CDR3 reads CASSSTWAGPSYNEQFF. CDR3 nucleotides: TGTGCCAGCAGCTCGACTTGGGCGGGGCCCTCCTACAATGAGCAGTTCTTC.

The chain links TRBV11-2 to TRBJ1-1, with D perhaps matching TRBD1 (6 bases). Germline CDR1 and CDR2: SGHAT and FQNNGV. The CDR3 is 15 residues long. Trimming removed 5 bases at V and 4 bases at J, with 17 bases between. The CDR3 sequence: CASSLRRGTGTEAFF. CDR3 DNA sequence: TGTGCCAGCAGCCTACGTAGGGGGACGGGCACTGAAGCTTTCTTT. The full variable domain, completed using reference TRBV11-2 and TRBJ1-1, is EAGVAQSPRYKIIEKRQSVAFWCNPISGHATLYWYQQILGQGPKLLIQFQNNGVVDDSQLPKDRFSAERLKGVDSTLKIQPAKLEDSAVYLCASSLRRGTGTEAFFGQGTRLTVV.

This clone came up once. The V and J genes are TRBV9 and TRBJ2-2; TRBD1 might be the D (5 bases). The germline V gene encodes CDR1 SGDLS and CDR2 YYNGEE. The length of the CDR3 is 16 residues. V lost 3 bases, J lost 0 bases, and 12 bases lay in between. In nucleotides, the CDR3 is TGTGCCAGCAGCGCTACAGGATTCGCGAACACCGGGGAGCTGTTTTTT. This codes for CASSATGFANTGELFF.

This CDR3 is CASRQLSTDTQYF. CDR3 coding DNA: TGTGCCAGTAGGCAATTGAGCACAGATACGCAGTATTTT. The chain joins TRBV19 to TRBJ2-3; unclear D gene. There are 13 residues in the CDR3. The V end lost 6 bases, the J end lost 0 bases, and 7 bases lay between the germline ends. CDR1 and CDR2 (germline): LNHDA, SQIVND (reference sequence).

The rearrangement joins TRBV7-2 to TRBJ2-7; 8 bases map to TRBD2. The CDR3 runs to 15 residues. Germline CDR1 reads SGHTA; CDR2 reads FQGNSA. The V segment lost 3 bases and the J segment 2 bases; nucleotides outside the gene matches: 6. CDR3 sequence: CASSFVAGNTYEQYF. CDR3 DNA sequence: TGTGCCAGCAGCTTTGTAGCGGGGAATACCTACGAGCAGTACTTC. Drawing the rest from reference TRBV7-2 and TRBJ2-7, the complete variable domain is GAGVSQSPSNKVTEKGKDVELRCDPISGHTALYWYRQSLGQGLEFLIYFQGNSAPDKSGLPSDRFSAERTGGSVSTLTIQRTQQEDSAVYLCASSFVAGNTYEQYFGPGTRLTVT.

The CDR3 DNA reads TGTGCCAGCAGCCGCCCGGGGGGCGGGTATGGCTACACCTTC. It specifies CASSRPGGGYGYTF. V gene TRBV11-2 combines with J gene TRBJ1-2, with D possibly matching TRBD1 (6 bases). This CDR3 is built from 14 residues. Germline V gives CDR1 SGHAT, CDR2 FQNNGV. Trimming took 5 bases from V and 5 from J, leaving 15 bases between them.

This sequence joins TRBV30 and TRBJ1-1; D gene unclear. V dropped 0 bases and J dropped 8 bases, with 13 bases sitting between them. Germline CDR1 GTSNPN, CDR2 SVGIG (reference sequence). This CDR3 spans 13 amino acids. The CDR3 loop reads CAWSVVTATEAFF. The DNA of the CDR3 is TGTGCCTGGAGTGTTGTGACCGCTACAGAAGCTTTCTTT.

The V gene is TRBV4-3, the J gene TRBJ1-6; D unresolved. Germline V CDR1 and CDR2: LGHNA, YSLEER. The CDR3 spans 15 residues. V dropped 0 bases and J dropped 8 bases, with 11 bases sitting between them. In DNA form, the CDR3 reads TGCGCCAGCAGCCAAGATCACACAGAGTATTCACCCCTCCACTTT. It translates to CASSQDHTEYSPLHF.

This clone was counted only a few times. The chain employs TRBV6-6 and TRBJ2-2; no reliable D call. The germline V and J ends were trimmed by 0 bases and 6 bases, with 2 bases remaining between them. CDR1 and CDR2 (germline): MNHNY, SVGAGI (reference sequence). CDR3 length: 12 amino acids. The CDR3 coding sequence is TGTGCCAGCAGTTACTCGCCCGGGGAGCTGTTTTTT. It codes for CASSYSPGELFF.

This chain uses TRBV2 with TRBJ1-1, with unresolved D. Germline CDR1 is SNHLY and CDR2 is FYNNEI. The germline V and J ends were trimmed by 6 bases and 1 base, with 6 bases remaining between them. This CDR3 has 12 amino acids. The CDR3 sequence is CASRNRNTEAFF. CDR3 sequence (DNA): TGTGCCAGCAGGAACAGGAACACTGAAGCTTTCTTT.

This sequence joins TRBV10-3 and TRBJ1-1; D remains ambiguous. Germline CDR1 is ENHRY and CDR2 is SYGVKD. The CDR3 spans 13 residues. V lost 3 bases to trimming and J lost 3 bases, with 8 bases between them. CDR3 in amino acids: CAISEAGDTEAFF. CDR3 coding DNA: TGTGCCATCAGTGAAGCGGGAGACACTGAAGCTTTCTTT.

This clone was recorded only once. The chain joins TRBV30 to TRBJ2-3; D call uncertain. Germline CDR1 GTSNPN, CDR2 SVGIG (reference sequence). The CDR3 length is 14 residues. V was trimmed by 0 bases and J by 2 bases, leaving 9 bases between them. DNA of the CDR3: TGTGCCTGGAGTGTGGTTCTTTACACAGATACGCAGTATTTT. This sequence encodes CAWSVVLYTDTQYF.